These T cell receptor beta chains were read from a single sample in a study of T cells in lung cancer brain metastases. TCRdb's table, derived via immunoSEQ multiplex PCR, lists solely in-frame clones and lacks some. This table holds approximately 1,000 clones, 93% found once. The sequencing sample was made of tumor tissue from the primary lung tumor. All receptors derive from a woman aged 40 to 50 with non-small cell lung cancer. Both conserved end residues are part of each CDR3. Fields, in order: D gene, J gene, clone size, V gene, CDR3 protein, CDR3 DNA. A D gene is named only where the DNA matches it firmly. Size values are once, few and many counts, or a class for expanded clones, and some rows have none.

TRBD1,TRBJ1-1,-,TRBV16,CASTRTGADTEAFF,TGTGCCAGCACCCGGACAGGGGCTGACACTGAAGCTTTCTTT
-,TRBJ2-7,-,TRBV6-5,CASSYSDGSSYEQYF,TGTGCCAGCAGTTACTCGGACGGGAGCTCCTACGAGCAGTACTTC
-,TRBJ2-1,-,TRBV9,CASSVARVGSRRGDEQFF,TGTGCCAGCAGCGTAGCCCGAGTGGGCTCGCGGAGAGGGGATGAGCAGTTCTTC
-,TRBJ2-7,-,TRBV29-1,CSARAGPYEQYF,TGCAGCGCCCGGGCTGGTCCTTACGAGCAGTACTTC
-,TRBJ2-1,-,TRBV30,CAWYNEQFF,TGTGCCTGGTACAATGAGCAGTTCTTC
-,TRBJ1-1,-,TRBV6-5,CASSYPGARSPEVFF,TGTGCCAGCAGTTATCCAGGGGCGCGAAGCCCTGAAGTTTTCTTT
-,TRBJ2-3,-,TRBV29-1,CSVDKGTGSTDTQYF,TGCAGCGTTGATAAGGGGACTGGGAGCACAGATACGCAGTATTTT
TRBD1,TRBJ1-6,-,TRBV28,CASSQGAFDSPLHF,TGTGCCAGCAGTCAGGGGGCCTTCGATTCACCCCTCCACTTT
-,TRBJ1-1,-,TRBV7-9,CASSLVGRGDTEAFF,TGTGCCAGCAGCTTAGTGGGCAGGGGAGACACTGAAGCTTTCTTT
-,TRBJ2-1,-,TRBV19,CASSMWVTGGSYNEQFF,TGTGCCAGTAGTATGTGGGTAACCGGGGGCTCCTACAATGAGCAGTTCTTC
TRBD1,TRBJ2-5,-,TRBV7-7,CASSLAGVRGTETQYF,TGTGCTAGCAGCTTAGCAGGGGTCAGGGGGACAGAGACCCAGTACTTC
TRBD1,TRBJ2-2,-,TRBV19,CATLSRFGTGITGELFF,TGTGCCACCCTAAGCCGCTTCGGGACAGGGATCACCGGGGAGCTGTTTTTT
TRBD2,TRBJ2-7,-,TRBV5-6,CASSAATGGGEQYF,TGTGCCAGCAGCGCGGCGACGGGAGGGGGGGAGCAGTACTTC
-,TRBJ2-2,once,TRBV7-9,CASRGPNTGELFF,TGTGCCAGCAGGGGACCCAACACCGGGGAGCTGTTTTTT
TRBD2,TRBJ2-7,-,TRBV5-1,CASSLWPRTSPVTEDYEQYF,TGCGCCAGCAGCTTGTGGCCAAGGACTAGTCCTGTGACCGAAGACTACGAGCAGTACTTC
TRBD1,TRBJ1-5,-,TRBV19,CASSIARDRGVEPQHF,TGTGCCAGTAGTATAGCCCGGGACAGGGGTGTAGAGCCCCAGCATTTT
-,TRBJ1-4,-,TRBV29-1,CSVASGAGANEKLFF,TGCAGCGTTGCATCCGGGGCAGGAGCTAATGAAAAACTGTTTTTT
-,TRBJ1-2,-,TRBV6-1,CASSEGHYGYTF,TGTGCCAGCAGTGAAGGACACTATGGCTACACCTTC
TRBD1,TRBJ2-3,-,TRBV5-4,CASRAGGPGTDTQYF,TGTGCCAGCAGGGCAGGGGGCCCGGGCACAGATACGCAGTATTTT
-,TRBJ1-2,-,TRBV5-1,CASSLESPNYGYTF,TGCGCCAGCAGCTTGGAAAGCCCTAACTATGGCTACACCTTC